One sample yielded the 30 T cell receptor beta chains listed below, sequenced in a study of T cell responses to AZD1222 COVID-19 vaccine. The protocol was immunoSEQ multiplex PCR, while the TCRdb copy is restricted to in-frame clones and leaves out a portion. The data show more than 150,000 clones, approximately 90% seen once. This material consisted of peripheral blood, taken on day 0 of AZD1222 vaccination. Receptors were obtained from an adult in good health.

V usage is TRBV2 and J usage is TRBJ2-7; D gene unclear. The V gene lost 7 bases and the J gene lost 5 bases, with 6 bases spanning the gap. The CDR3 length is 10 residues. The germline V gene has CDR1 SNHLY and CDR2 FYNNEI. CDR3 coding DNA: TGTGCCAGCAAGGAAGACGAGCAGTACTTC. Residues: CASKEDEQYF.

The V call is TRBV29-1, the J call TRBJ1-2; D possibly corresponds to TRBD1 (5 bases). V lost 7 bases to trimming and J lost 7 bases, with 19 bases between them. This CDR3 has 13 residues. The germline V gene encodes CDR1 SQVTM and CDR2 ANQGSEA. The CDR3 DNA reads as TGCAGCGCCTCCCCCCAGGGATCGACTGGCTACACCTTC. This codes for CSASPQGSTGYTF.

The V gene is TRBV10-2, the J gene TRBJ2-4, with D perhaps matching TRBD1 (6 bases). The ends were cut back, 6 bases at V and 9 bases at J, with 9 bases in the middle. This CDR3 contains 11 residues. The germline CDR1 and CDR2 sequences are WSHSY and SAAADI. The CDR3 coding sequence is TGCGCCAGCAGGGACAGTGTCATTCAGTACTTC. Translating gives CASRDSVIQYF.

The table lists this clone with a few counts. This sequence joins TRBV7-3 and TRBJ2-3; D remains ambiguous. Germline CDR1 is SGHTA and CDR2 is FQGTGA. Trimming took 5 bases from V and 0 from J, leaving 9 bases between them. The CDR3 has 14 residues. The chain's CDR3 is CASSPTVSTDTQYF. The CDR3 region has the DNA TGTGCCAGCAGCCCAACTGTTAGCACAGATACGCAGTATTTT.

The CDR3 region is CASRTSGTVSYGYTF. The CDR3, as DNA: TGTGCCAGCAGGACTTCCGGGACCGTATCCTATGGCTACACCTTC. The rearrangement joins TRBV28 to TRBJ1-2, with D possibly matching TRBD1 (5 bases). V lost 6 bases to trimming and J lost 4 bases, with 18 bases between them. Germline V CDR1 and CDR2: MDHEN, SYDVKM. The CDR3 consists of 15 residues.

The chain carries TRBV18 and TRBJ2-7; D could derive from TRBD1 or TRBD2 (5 bases each). The CDR3 extends over 17 amino acids. The V and J ends lost 0 bases and 2 bases respectively, with 17 bases between them. CDR1 and CDR2 from the germline V gene are KGHSH and LQKENI. Written as DNA, the CDR3 is TGTGCCAGCTCACCACCGAAACCGGGACGAAACGCCTACGAGCAGTACTTC. This codes for CASSPPKPGRNAYEQYF.

CDR3 DNA: TGTGCCAGCAGCCCAAGTGTAGCGGGACTGAACACCGGGGAGCTGTTTTTT. Translating gives CASSPSVAGLNTGELFF. The chain employs TRBV7-6 and TRBJ2-2; 8 bases are shared with TRBD2. There are 17 residues in the CDR3. Germline V gene sequence: CDR1 SGHVS, CDR2 FNYEAQ. V shed 5 bases and J 1 base; nucleotides not matched to a gene: 9.

This chain links TRBV6-2 or TRBV6-3 with TRBJ2-7; TRBD1 aligns across 9 bases. After removal of 2 bases from V and 1 base from J, the junction contained 3 bases not matched to a gene. The CDR3 extends over 15 amino acids. Germline V gene lookup returns CDR1 MNHEY and CDR2 SVGEGT. The CDR3 spells CASSYVGQGSYEQYF. CDR3 nucleotide sequence: TGTGCCAGCAGTTACGTGGGACAGGGTTCCTACGAGCAGTACTTC.

This clone was counted a single time. V gene TRBV3-1 (or the pseudogene TRBV3-2) combines with J gene TRBJ1-2; 10 bases are shared with TRBD1. Germline V lookup: CDR1 LGHDT, CDR2 YNNKEL (reference sequence). This CDR3 region has 15 residues. Trimming at V came to 3 bases and at J to 4 bases, leaving 5 bases not matched to a gene. The CDR3 region has the DNA TGTGCCAGCAGCCAGACAGGGGGCGGCATCTATGGCTACACCTTC. This sequence encodes CASSQTGGGIYGYTF.

The rearrangement links TRBV19 to TRBJ2-3; D is unresolved. Germline V CDR1 and CDR2: LNHDA, SQIVND (reference sequence). The CDR3 totals 14 residues. V gave up 4 bases and J gave up 0 bases, with 8 bases separating them. The CDR3 region has the DNA TGTGCCAGTAGTAGCGAGCCTAGCACAGATACGCAGTATTTT. It codes for CASSSEPSTDTQYF.

J is TRBJ2-7 and V is TRBV7-9; tentatively, D is TRBD1 or TRBD2 (5 bases each). This CDR3 spans 14 amino acids. V lost 5 bases and J 2 bases, leaving 13 bases between the germline ends. The germline V gene encodes CDR1 SEHNR and CDR2 FQNEAQ (reference sequence). The CDR3 protein is CASSTGTATYEQYF. CDR3 nucleotides: TGTGCCAGCAGCACCGGGACCGCAACCTACGAGCAGTACTTC.

This clone has a handful of counts. This chain joins TRBV6-5 and TRBJ1-6, with D hard to call. Germline-derived CDR1 and CDR2 are MNHEY and SVGAGI. The CDR3 has 13 amino acids. The V end lost 0 bases, the J end lost 6 bases, and 3 bases lay between the germline ends. The CDR3 loop is CASSYSLNSPLHF. The DNA for the CDR3 is TGTGCCAGCAGTTACTCCCTTAATTCACCCCTCCACTTT.

The CDR3 nucleotides are TGTGCCAGCCCCCAACAGGGACCTGATTCGGAGACCCAGTACTTC. It encodes CASPQQGPDSETQYF. V is TRBV7-9 and J is TRBJ2-5, with TRBD1 as a possible D gene (6 bases). V lost 8 bases and J 5 bases, leaving 21 bases between the germline ends. Germline V gene sequence: CDR1 SEHNR, CDR2 FQNEAQ (reference sequence). CDR3 length equals 15 residues. The full variable domain, its missing parts supplied by reference TRBV7-9 and TRBJ2-5, is DTGVSQNPRHKITKRGQNVTFRCDPISEHNRLYWYRQTLGQGPEFLTYFQNEAQLEKSRLLSDRFSAERPKGSFSTLEIQRTEQGDSAMYLCASPQQGPDSETQYFGPGTRLLVL.

This chain links TRBV28 with TRBJ1-6; the D is unclear. Per the germline V gene, CDR1 is MDHEN and CDR2 is SYDVKM. V was trimmed by 2 bases and J by 6 bases, leaving 8 bases between them. This CDR3 spans 14 amino acids. The CDR3 spells CASSLGLLNSPLHF. The CDR3 DNA sequence: TGTGCCAGCAGTTTAGGGCTTCTTAATTCACCCCTCCACTTT.

The gene calls are TRBV10-1 and TRBJ2-2; D is perhaps TRBD1 or TRBD2 (5 bases each). Germline V gene data show CDR1 as WNHNN and CDR2 as SYGVQD (reference sequence). Trimming cost V 7 bases and J 4 bases, with 19 bases left between them. The CDR3 is 16 amino acids. The CDR3 sequence is CASTAVGVGTTGELFF. The CDR3, as DNA: TGCGCCAGCACGGCGGTCGGGGTAGGGACCACCGGGGAGCTGTTTTTT.

This rearrangement joins TRBV21-1 to TRBJ2-2; the table's D gene call, TRBD2, was not cross checked with the DNA. TRBV21-1 is labeled a pseudogene. The CDR3 runs to 16 residues. The CDR3 coding sequence is TGTGCCAGCAGCAAAAAAGGACTCAAGAACACCGGGGAGCTGTTTTTT. Its translation: CASSKKGLKNTGELFF.

The chain combines TRBV6-5 with TRBJ2-3; D unresolved. CDR3 length: 13 residues. With 8 bases removed from V and 2 bases from J, the gap between germline ends came to 11 bases. Per the germline V gene, CDR1 is MNHEY and CDR2 is SVGAGI. CDR3 nucleotides: TGTGCCAGCGGTTCTGGGAACACAGATACGCAGTATTTT. Amino acid sequence: CASGSGNTDTQYF.

The chain uses TRBV27 and TRBJ1-4; 9 bases map to TRBD1. CDR1 and CDR2 (germline): MNHEY, SMNVEV (reference sequence). This CDR3 has 15 residues. Trimming removed 6 bases from V and 7 bases from J; junction bases left unmatched: 9. The CDR3 here is CASRNIQGAGEKLFF. The CDR3 nucleotides are TGTGCCAGCAGGAACATACAGGGGGCAGGTGAAAAACTGTTTTTT.

The chain is built from TRBV19 and TRBJ2-2, with a possible D match to TRBD1 (5 bases). The CDR3 covers 15 residues. The V gene's germline CDR1 is LNHDA and CDR2 SQIVND (reference sequence). V lost 5 bases, J lost 4 bases, and 14 bases lay in between. The CDR3 DNA sequence: TGTGCCAGTAGTGTCTCAGGGCTAATCACCGGGGAGCTGTTTTTT. Translated: CASSVSGLITGELFF.

DNA of the CDR3: TGTGCCAGCAGTCCCCCCGGACACGGCTACGAGCAGTACTTC. This sequence encodes CASSPPGHGYEQYF. The chain has TRBV28 and TRBJ2-7; perhaps TRBD1 as D (5 bases). V was cut by 5 bases and J by 3 bases, with 14 bases left in between. The CDR3 length is 14 residues. The germline gives CDR1 MDHEN, CDR2 SYDVKM.

This clone has just one count. The chain carries TRBV4-2 and TRBJ1-2, with 7 bases lining up with TRBD1. V lost 3 bases and J lost 8; bases outside the gene matches: 15. Germline V gives CDR1 LGHNA, CDR2 YNFKEQ. The CDR3 consists of 16 residues. As DNA, the CDR3 is TGTGCCAGCAGCCAGGTTCAACAGGGGTCCGTCGGAGGCTACACCTTC. Encoded protein: CASSQVQQGSVGGYTF.

The CDR3 spells CASSLGPEAFF. The CDR3, as DNA: TGCGCCAGCAGCTTGGGCCCTGAAGCTTTCTTT. V is TRBV5-1 and J is TRBJ1-1, with unresolved D. V lost 0 bases and J 6 bases, leaving 3 bases between the germline ends. In germline, CDR1 is SGHRS, CDR2 YFSETQ. This CDR3 is 11 amino acids long.

This clone has just one count. The J gene is TRBJ1-5, the V gene TRBV28, with TRBD1 as a possible D gene (6 bases). In germline, CDR1 is MDHEN, CDR2 SYDVKM. V was clipped by 0 bases and J by 0 bases, with 6 bases between them. This CDR3 comprises 15 residues. The CDR3 protein is CASSLWDSSNQPQHF. CDR3 sequence (DNA): TGTGCCAGCAGTTTATGGGACAGTAGCAATCAGCCCCAGCATTTT.

DNA for the CDR3: TGTGCCAGCAGCCCCCCCAGGTGGCCTGAGCCCCAGCATTTT. Its translation: CASSPPRWPEPQHF. The V and J genes are TRBV21-1 and TRBJ1-5; TRBD1, as called in the table, went unchecked against the DNA. TRBV21-1 is a documented pseudogene. The CDR3 runs to 14 residues.

The rearrangement joins TRBV4-2 to TRBJ2-5, with 9 positions matching TRBD2. Trimming cost V 4 bases and J 2 bases; bases outside gene matches: 8. The CDR3 runs 16 residues. The germline CDR1 and CDR2 sequences are LGHNA and YNFKEQ. The CDR3 DNA reads TGTGCCAGCAGCCGATCCAGCGGGGGGAAGCAAGAGACCCAGTACTTC. It specifies CASSRSSGGKQETQYF.

The CDR3 here is CASSRLRGIAYEQYF. The CDR3 DNA reads as TGTGCCAGCAGTCGACTGCGGGGCATAGCCTACGAGCAGTACTTC. The V gene is TRBV6-2 or TRBV6-3, the J gene TRBJ2-7; D perhaps matches TRBD2 (6 bases). The CDR3 has 15 residues. Trimming removed 5 bases at V and 2 bases at J, with 16 bases between. Germline-derived CDR1 and CDR2 are MNHEY and SVGEGT.

The chain combines TRBV7-2 with TRBJ1-5, with D possibly being TRBD1 (6 bases). This CDR3 contains 17 residues. The germline CDR1 and CDR2 sequences are SGHTA and FQGNSA. The V end was cut by 5 bases, the J end by 2 bases, with 19 bases between. The CDR3 protein is CASSPVGGAGGNQPQHF. CDR3 nucleotides: TGTGCCAGCAGCCCGGTGGGGGGGGCCGGAGGCAATCAGCCCCAGCATTTT.

The chain couples TRBV27 to TRBJ2-2; 9 bases are a match to TRBD1. The CDR3 runs to 17 residues. The V gene end was trimmed by 6 bases and the J gene end by 0 bases; junction bases not matched to a gene: 8. CDR1 is MNHEY, CDR2 SMNVEV, per germline (reference sequence). The CDR3 bases are TGTGCCAGCAGCGGACAGGGGCGGCGACCGAACACCGGGGAGCTGTTTTTT. Translating gives CASSGQGRRPNTGELFF.

This clone was counted a single time. V and J are TRBV6-5 and TRBJ2-3, with D possibly matching TRBD2 (5 bases). Germline V gene data show CDR1 as MNHEY and CDR2 as SVGAGI. The CDR3 spans 14 residues. Between the trimmed V and J ends, which lost 7 bases and 0 bases, there was a span of 11 bases. The chain's CDR3 is CASTNGISTDTQYF. CDR3 nucleotide sequence: TGTGCCAGCACCAACGGGATAAGCACAGATACGCAGTATTTT.

V usage is TRBV5-1 and J usage is TRBJ2-7; D possibly matches TRBD1 or TRBD2 (5 bases each). Germline V gene sequence: CDR1 SGHRS, CDR2 YFSETQ. The CDR3 is 14 residues long. Trimming removed 4 bases at V and 7 bases at J, with 18 bases between. For the CDR3, the DNA is TGCGCCAGCAGCATAACGGGACGGTTGGATGAGCAGTACTTC. This sequence encodes CASSITGRLDEQYF.